These 31 T cell receptor beta chains came from one sample sequenced in a study of regulatory T cells in long-lasting Graves disease. Time point here: persistent/refractory GD, antithyroid drugs over 5 years with positive TRAb. RNA isolated from PBMCs was used to make the TCR library. To make TCR beta libraries, researchers used iRepertoire HTBI primers and Arm-PCR of CDR3 regions. TCRdb re-derived calls from the multiplex PCR reads in MiXCR, one entry per CDR3 protein. Counted here are over 450,000 distinct CDR3 sequences, under 25% occurring once; the ten biggest clones make up around 7%. This sample comprised peripheral blood mononuclear cells (PBMCs), obtained when the disease was refractory, from a patient treated with antithyroid drugs. These receptors were taken from a female donor with Graves disease.

This chain joins TRBV7-2 and TRBJ2-7; D may be TRBD2 (6 bases). In germline, CDR1 is SGHTA, CDR2 FQGNSA. The V end was cut by 0 bases, the J end by 6 bases, with 18 bases between. The CDR3 has 16 amino acids. In DNA, the CDR3 is TGTGCCAGCAGCTTAGCAGGAGGGACCCACGGCGGCGAGCAGTACTTC. Translated, it gives CASSLAGGTHGGEQYF.

At least ten counts were recorded for this clonotype. The rearrangement uses TRBV7-2 and TRBJ1-1, with a weak D call TRBD1 (6 bases). This CDR3 region has 16 residues. Germline-derived CDR1 and CDR2 are SGHTA and FQGNSA. The V end lost 5 bases, the J end lost 2 bases, and 18 bases lay between the germline ends. The CDR3 region has the DNA TGTGCCAGCAGCCCGGGCGGGACACCCCTAAACACTGAAGCTTTCTTT. Its translation: CASSPGGTPLNTEAFF.

Concerning this clonotype itself: Its ends do not fully match the called genes, so a read error is possible. V gene TRBV19 combines with J gene TRBJ1-2; a weak D match, TRBD1 (6 bases). This CDR3 region has 17 residues. The germline CDR1 and CDR2 sequences are LNHDA and SQIVND (reference sequence). The CDR3 reads CASSIERDRHRDYGCTF. CDR3 in DNA: TGTGCCAGTAGTATAGAAAGGGACCGCCACAGGGACTATGGCTGCACCTTC.

In this sample, this clonotype turned up many times. V gene TRBV28 combines with J gene TRBJ1-4; tentative D call: TRBD1 (5 bases). V lost 5 bases, J lost 7 bases, and 17 bases lay in between. Germline V gene lookup returns CDR1 MDHEN and CDR2 SYDVKM. The CDR3 has 15 amino acids. CDR3 in amino acids: CASSPSGMGGEKLFF. CDR3 DNA sequence: TGTGCCAGCAGTCCGTCAGGGATGGGTGGTGAAAAACTGTTTTTT. Full variable domain (rest looked up from reference TRBV28 and TRBJ1-4): DVKVTQSSRYLVKRTGEKVFLECVQDMDHENMFWYRQDPGLGLRLIYFSYDVKMKEKGDIPEGYSVSREKKERFSLILESASTNQTSMYLCASSPSGMGGEKLFFGSGTQLSVL.

This clonotype came up many times. V is TRBV12-3 or TRBV12-4 and J is TRBJ2-2; 7 bases map to TRBD2. J was trimmed by 5 bases and V by 3 bases; bases with no gene match: 3. This CDR3 spans 14 amino acids. CDR3 coding DNA: TGTGCCAGCAGTTTTACCGGGAGGACCGGGGAGCTGTTTTTT. Its protein product is CASSFTGRTGELFF.

This clonotype was seen many times. V usage is TRBV12-3 or TRBV12-4 and J usage is TRBJ1-1, with D hard to call. The length of the CDR3 is 15 residues. V lost 3 bases and J 3 bases, leaving 14 bases between the germline ends. The CDR3 here is CASSLPDGEDTEAFF. Here the CDR3 DNA reads TGTGCCAGCAGTTTGCCGGACGGTGAGGACACTGAAGCTTTCTTT.

Comment on this clonotype: Possible read error: a much larger clone is one base away. This chain uses TRBV10-3 with TRBJ2-2, with TRBD1 matching 12 bases. Germline V gene sequence: CDR1 ENHRY, CDR2 SYGVKD. The CDR3 extends over 17 amino acids. In DNA, the CDR3 is TGTGCCATCAGTGGGACCACCGGGACAGGGGGCACCGGGGTGCTGTTTTTT. This codes for CAISGTTGTGGTGVLFF.

The rearrangement links TRBV5-6 to TRBJ1-1, with 8 bases fitting TRBD1. The germline gives CDR1 SGHDT, CDR2 YYEEEE. This CDR3 is built from 15 residues. V shed 2 bases, J shed 7 bases, and the junction held 10 bases outside the gene matches. For the CDR3, the DNA is TGTGCCAGCAGCTTCGGGCGGCAGGGGGCAAGTGAAGCTTTCTTT. Its translation is CASSFGRQGASEAFF.

This chain links TRBV19 with TRBJ2-7, with D perhaps matching TRBD1 or TRBD2 (5 bases each). The CDR3 spans 14 residues. Germline CDR1 is LNHDA and CDR2 is SQIVND (reference sequence). The ends were cut back, 8 bases at V and 2 bases at J, with 16 bases in the middle. CDR3 nucleotide sequence: TGTGCCAGTTTGGACACGGAGGTCCCCTACGAGCAGTACTTC. Translated, it gives CASLDTEVPYEQYF.

This clonotype has only a few counts. The V and J genes are TRBV10-3 and TRBJ1-5; no definite D call. With 2 bases removed from V and 7 bases from J, the gap between germline ends came to 12 bases. The CDR3 runs to 14 residues. From germline, CDR1 is ENHRY and CDR2 SYGVKD. CDR3 residues: CAISEAGERQPQHF. In DNA, the CDR3 is TGTGCCATCAGTGAGGCGGGAGAAAGGCAGCCCCAGCATTTT.

The gene calls are TRBV13 and TRBJ2-4, with 14 bases that match TRBD2. This CDR3 has 17 amino acids. CDR1 and CDR2 (germline): PRHDT, FYEKMQ (reference sequence). The V segment lost 5 bases and the J segment 9 bases; nucleotides outside the gene matches: 12. The CDR3 DNA sequence: TGTGCCAGCAGCCGTCGACTAGCGGGAGGGCCAGTGAGCATTCAGTACTTC. Protein sequence: CASSRRLAGGPVSIQYF.

The sample holds a few counts of this clonotype. The chain employs TRBV19 and TRBJ2-5, with D possibly matching TRBD1 (6 bases). This CDR3 has 13 amino acids. Germline CDR1 and CDR2: LNHDA and SQIVND (reference sequence). V lost 10 bases and J lost 3, with 15 bases in between. Here the CDR3 DNA reads TGTGCCACCCAGACCGCAGGGGAAGAGACCCAGTACTTC. This encodes CATQTAGEETQYF.

A note on this clonotype: A much bigger clone sits one base away, suggesting this may be a read error. Here the CDR3 omits its conserved ending phenylalanine or tryptophan, so a read error is the likely source. The V gene is TRBV7-8, the J gene TRBJ2-5; D is undetermined. Germline V gene lookup returns CDR1 SGHVS and CDR2 FQNEAQ. This CDR3 spans 15 amino acids. Deletions cut 2 bases from V and 2 bases from J, with 12 bases between. CDR3 in DNA: TGTGCCAGCAGCTTAATGGCTCTAGTACAAGAGACCCAGTACGTC. Its protein is CASSLMALVQETQYV.

This clonotype has just a few counts. This chain uses TRBV7-6 with TRBJ2-1; TRBD1 matches 7 bases. V gave up 5 bases and J gave up 6 bases; unmatched junction bases: 10. In germline, CDR1 is SGHVS, CDR2 FNYEAQ. CDR3 length: 15 amino acids. The CDR3 sequence is CASSRTQGLVNEQFF. Written as DNA, the CDR3 is TGTGCCAGCAGCCGGACACAGGGGCTGGTCAATGAGCAGTTCTTC. The variable domain in full, with the rest retrieved from reference TRBV7-6 and TRBJ2-1, is GAGVSQSPRYKVTKRGQDVALRCDPISGHVSLYWYRQALGQGPEFLTYFNYEAQQDKSGLPNDRFSAERPEGSISTLTIQRTEQRDSAMYRCASSRTQGLVNEQFFGPGTRLTVL.

The chain recombines TRBV3-1 with TRBJ1-6; 7 bases match TRBD1. The CDR3 is 16 residues long. The V gene's germline CDR1 is LGHDT and CDR2 YNNKEL (reference sequence). V dropped 1 base and J dropped 7; count of bases not matched to a gene: 7. The CDR3 nucleotides read TGTGCCAGCAGCCAAGTTCCAGACAGGGCAAATTCACCCCTCCACTTT. Translated, it gives CASSQVPDRANSPLHF.

This clonotype has a count of ten or more. J is TRBJ1-2 and V is TRBV7-8; D is undetermined. The CDR3 extends over 15 amino acids. CDR1 is SGHVS and CDR2 is FQNEAQ in the germline V gene. Trimming left V 1 base short and J 4 bases short, with 13 bases between. CDR3 bases: TGTGCCAGCAGCTTAGGAATCGTGGCCACCTATGGCTACACCTTC. Amino acid sequence: CASSLGIVATYGYTF.

This chain links TRBV12-3 or TRBV12-4 with TRBJ1-2; no clear D. With 2 bases removed from V and 3 bases from J, the gap between germline ends came to 7 bases. The CDR3 loop spans 13 amino acids. CDR3 loop: CASSLFTHYGYTF. The CDR3 region has the DNA TGTGCCAGCAGTTTATTCACCCACTATGGCTACACCTTC.

CDR3 sequence: CASSEVATGELFF. The CDR3 DNA sequence: TGTGCCAGTAGTGAGGTGGCCACCGGGGAGCTGTTTTTT. The chain combines TRBV19 with TRBJ2-2; D call uncertain. CDR3 length equals 13 residues. Trimming took off 5 bases at V and 4 bases at J, with 8 bases between the two ends. Looked up from germline, CDR1 is LNHDA and CDR2 is SQIVND (reference sequence).

This clonotype was detected a few times. The V and J genes are TRBV19 and TRBJ1-1; D ambiguous. Germline CDR1 reads LNHDA; CDR2 reads SQIVND (reference sequence). Trimming left V 3 bases short and J 0 bases short, with 23 bases between. CDR3 length: 19 amino acids. CDR3 residues: CASSMEYRSAIGMNTEAFF. The DNA of the CDR3 is TGTGCCAGTAGTATGGAGTATCGCAGTGCCATCGGGATGAACACTGAAGCTTTCTTT.

This clonotype was seen a few times. The chain links TRBV7-9 to TRBJ1-1; D not certain. Trimming stripped 1 base from V and 4 bases from J, with 19 bases between. The germline CDR1 and CDR2 sequences are SEHNR and FQNEAQ (reference sequence). The CDR3 length is 17 residues. The CDR3 coding sequence is TGTGCCAGCAGCTTAGGCCGGGCCCGACCGCGAGGCACTGAAGCTTTCTTT. Its translation is CASSLGRARPRGTEAFF.

This clonotype was recorded at least ten times. V gene TRBV28 combines with J gene TRBJ2-5; no clear D gene. Germline CDR1 and CDR2: MDHEN and SYDVKM. The CDR3 contains 14 residues. V was trimmed by 3 bases and J by 3 bases, leaving 11 bases between them. CDR3: CASSFRVREETQYF. The CDR3 nucleotides are TGTGCCAGCAGTTTTCGGGTTCGCGAAGAGACCCAGTACTTC.

The chain couples TRBV11-1 to TRBJ2-2; weak D call: TRBD2 (6 bases). Looked up from germline, CDR1 is SGHAT and CDR2 is FQDESV (reference sequence). The V end lost 3 bases, the J end lost 4 bases, and 12 bases lay between the germline ends. CDR3 length: 15 amino acids. For the CDR3, the DNA is TGTGCCAGCAGCTTTTGGGAGGAACGCACCGGGGAGCTGTTTTTT. It is translated as CASSFWEERTGELFF.

This CDR3 is CASSCYDRGPTDTQYF. Here the CDR3 DNA reads TGTGCCAGCAGTTGTTATGACAGGGGTCCCACAGATACGCAGTATTTT. The rearrangement links TRBV28 to TRBJ2-3; 8 bases agree with TRBD1. After removal of 4 bases from V and 2 bases from J, the junction contained 8 bases not matched to a gene. This CDR3 comprises 16 residues. Germline loops: CDR1 MDHEN, CDR2 SYDVKM.

This clonotype was seen many times. V gene TRBV11-2 combines with J gene TRBJ2-7; 8 positions match TRBD2. This CDR3 region has 14 residues. The trim removed 5 bases at V and 5 bases at J, leaving 8 bases unmatched. Germline CDR1 reads SGHAT; CDR2 reads FQNNGV. In DNA form, the CDR3 reads TGTGCCAGCAGCCCTTCCGGGGGGGGAGACGAGCAGTACTTC. Encoded protein: CASSPSGGGDEQYF. Full variable domain (remainder filled in from reference TRBV11-2 and TRBJ2-7): EAGVAQSPRYKIIEKRQSVAFWCNPISGHATLYWYQQILGQGPKLLIQFQNNGVVDDSQLPKDRFSAERLKGVDSTLKIQPAKLEDSAVYLCASSPSGGGDEQYFGPGTRLTVT.

A few counts support this clonotype. The rearrangement uses TRBV20-1 and TRBJ1-2, with TRBD1 matching 9 bases. The V gene end was trimmed by 6 bases and the J gene end by 7 bases; junction bases not matched to a gene: 12. The CDR3 runs to 14 residues. CDR1 is DFQATT and CDR2 is SNEGSKA in the germline V gene (reference sequence). The CDR3 protein is CSAIQGAGSFGYTF. The CDR3 region has the DNA TGCAGTGCGATACAGGGGGCGGGAAGTTTTGGCTACACCTTC.

This clonotype was seen only a few times. This chain joins TRBV27 and TRBJ1-2; possibly TRBD1 for D (6 bases). CDR3 length: 13 residues. The V and J ends lost 5 bases and 8 bases respectively, with 15 bases between them. The germline V gene has CDR1 MNHEY and CDR2 SMNVEV (reference sequence). The CDR3 reads CASSAAGVRGYTF. CDR3 DNA: TGTGCCAGCAGTGCTGCAGGGGTACGAGGCTACACCTTC.

In regard to this clonotype: With a much larger clone just one base away, this may be a read error. This CDR3 reads CASSRPSNEQYF. CDR3 DNA: TGTGCCAGCAGTCGGCCCAGCAACGAGCAGTACTTC. The rearrangement uses TRBV2 and TRBJ2-7, with D uncertain. Germline loops: CDR1 SNHLY, CDR2 FYNNEI. V was pared by 5 bases and J by 5 bases, with 10 bases between. This CDR3 contains 12 residues.

The chain joins TRBV5-1 to TRBJ2-4; the D gene is possibly TRBD2 (6 bases). V lost 0 bases and J lost 7, with 8 bases in between. The CDR3 totals 13 residues. Germline assignment: CDR1 SGHRS and CDR2 YFSETQ. The CDR3 here is CASSLDGGNIQYF. The CDR3 DNA follows: TGCGCCAGCAGCTTGGACGGGGGTAACATTCAGTACTTC.

J is TRBJ2-7 and V is TRBV7-9; D is ambiguous. The V end lost 6 bases, the J end lost 2 bases, and 14 bases lay between the germline ends. Germline CDR1 reads SEHNR; CDR2 reads FQNEAQ (reference sequence). This CDR3 comprises 14 residues. CDR3 nucleotides: TGTGCCAGCAGTAACCTGGACCGGCCCTACGAGCAGTACTTC. Translation gives CASSNLDRPYEQYF.

This clonotype came up many times. The chain combines TRBV7-9 with TRBJ2-7; D is tentatively TRBD1 or TRBD2 (5 bases each). The V end was cut by 1 base, the J end by 6 bases, with 7 bases between. Germline CDR1 reads SEHNR; CDR2 reads FQNEAQ (reference sequence). The CDR3 runs 12 residues. The CDR3: CASSLGGVEQYF. Here the CDR3 DNA reads TGTGCCAGCAGCTTAGGAGGGGTCGAGCAGTACTTC.

This clonotype has just a few counts. This chain connects TRBV3-1 to TRBJ2-2; D remains unclear. CDR1 LGHDT and CDR2 YNNKEL come from the germline V gene (reference sequence). The V end was cut by 4 bases, the J end by 5 bases, with 8 bases between. CDR3 size: 13 residues. CDR3 bases: TGTGCCAGCAGCCGCGTAGAGACCGGGGAGCTGTTTTTT. Translation: CASSRVETGELFF.